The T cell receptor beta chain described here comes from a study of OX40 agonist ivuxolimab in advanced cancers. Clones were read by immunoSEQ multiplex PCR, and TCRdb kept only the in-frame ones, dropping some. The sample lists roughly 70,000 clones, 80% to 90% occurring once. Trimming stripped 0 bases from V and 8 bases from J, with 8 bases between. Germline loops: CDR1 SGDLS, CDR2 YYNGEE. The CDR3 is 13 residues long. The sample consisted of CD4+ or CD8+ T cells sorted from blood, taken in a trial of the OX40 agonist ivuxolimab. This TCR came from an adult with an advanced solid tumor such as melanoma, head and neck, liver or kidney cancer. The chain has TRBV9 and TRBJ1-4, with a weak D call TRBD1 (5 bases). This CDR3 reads CASSVGSGEKLFF. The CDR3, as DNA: TGTGCCAGCAGCGTAGGGTCAGGGGAAAAACTGTTTTTT.